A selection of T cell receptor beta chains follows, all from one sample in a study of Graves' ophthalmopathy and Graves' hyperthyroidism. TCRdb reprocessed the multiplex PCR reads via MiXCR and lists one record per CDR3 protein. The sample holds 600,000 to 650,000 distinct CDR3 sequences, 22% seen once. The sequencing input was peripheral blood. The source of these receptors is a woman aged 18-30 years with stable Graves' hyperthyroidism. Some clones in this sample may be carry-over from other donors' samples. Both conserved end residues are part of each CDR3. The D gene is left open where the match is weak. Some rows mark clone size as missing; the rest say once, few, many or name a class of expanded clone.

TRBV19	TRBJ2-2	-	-	CASSIMDSNTGELFF	TGTGCCAGTAGTATAATGGACAGTAACACCGGGGAGCTGTTTTTT
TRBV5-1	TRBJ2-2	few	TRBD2	CASSSILAGATGELFF	TGCGCCAGCAGCAGTATTCTAGCGGGGGCAACCGGGGAGCTGTTTTTT
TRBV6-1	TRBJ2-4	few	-	CASRDKNIQYF	TGTGCCAGCAGGGACAAAAACATTCAGTACTTC
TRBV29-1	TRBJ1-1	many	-	CSVDDRLAGLERIAEAFF	TGCAGCGTTGATGACCGGCTGGCAGGGCTTGAACGGATCGCTGAAGCTTTCTTT
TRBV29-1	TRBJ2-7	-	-	CSVETGNYEQYF	TGCAGCGTTGAAACAGGAAACTACGAGCAGTACTTC
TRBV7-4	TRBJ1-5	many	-	CLSQPQHF	TGTTTAAGTCAGCCCCAGCATTTT
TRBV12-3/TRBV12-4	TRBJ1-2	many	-	CASSFGGYGYTF	TGTGCCAGCAGTTTTGGAGGCTATGGCTACACCTTC
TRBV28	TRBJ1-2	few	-	CASSLQTRLPTF	TGTGCCAGCAGTTTACAGACCCGATTACCCACCTTC
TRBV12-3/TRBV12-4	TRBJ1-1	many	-	CASTQTRTNTEAFF	TGTGCCAGCACCCAGACAAGAACTAACACTGAAGCTTTCTTT
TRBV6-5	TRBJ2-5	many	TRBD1	CASSYQGAGGETQYF	TGTGCCAGCAGTTACCAGGGGGCTGGAGGAGAGACCCAGTACTTC
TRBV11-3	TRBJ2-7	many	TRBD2	CASSLVWTSGGTLSSYEQYF	TGTGCCAGCAGCTTAGTGTGGACTAGCGGGGGCACCCTTAGCTCCTACGAGCAGTACTTC
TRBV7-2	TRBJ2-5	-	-	CASSPGDFQETQYF	TGTGCCAGCAGCCCAGGCGACTTTCAAGAGACCCAGTACTTC